This T cell receptor beta chain was documented in a study of cytomegalovirus exposure and HLA in healthy donors. Study results and limitations: Cytomegalovirus association was listed for around 170 TCR beta chains. Analysis was performed later, and it showed HLA-associated TCR beta chains to be more clonally expanded than equally common others. Most of the CMV-associated TCR beta chains (in a later analysis) appeared to be HLA-restricted.

The PCR made use of 60 Vbeta and 13 Jbeta primers. Profiled with immunoSEQ multiplex PCR; TCRdb holds only in-frame clones, not every one. The sample shows 120,000 or so clones, roughly 76% of them seen only once. On this clone itself: Its antigen is unidentified.

J was trimmed by 5 bases and V by 4 bases; bases with no gene match: 2. Germline CDR1 is SGHRS and CDR2 is YFSETQ. This CDR3 is built from 13 residues. Sequenced sample: PBMCs. This sequence originates from a woman in her fifties or sixties in good health and CMV-seronegative. The chain employs TRBV5-1 and TRBJ2-7; 11 nucleotides match TRBD1. The CDR3 protein is CASSPGQGDEQYF. The CDR3, as DNA: TGCGCCAGCAGCCCGGGACAGGGGGACGAGCAGTACTTC.